This TCR beta chain stems from a study of T-cell memory formation after mild COVID-19. Study in general: In these data, TCR clusters were largely donor specific.

TCRdb processed the 5' RACE reads anew with MiXCR; each CDR3 protein has one entry. The data show about 420,000 distinct CDR3 sequences, 23% seen once. About this clonotype: Its antigen is still unknown.

General observations from the study: Pre-infection memory showed some responding clones, and this suggested that cross-reactive memory joined.

With V trimmed by 10 bases and J by 1 base, 12 bases remained unmatched. This CDR3 has 16 amino acids. Germline V gene data show CDR1 as KGHDR and CDR2 as SFDVKD. The receptor was isolated from an adult woman who had mild COVID-19 (a few samples of this study predate the infection). Cell type and time point are not known. What was sequenced was PBMCs or a T cell subset sorted from them (not recorded which). The rearrangement joins TRBV24-1 to TRBJ1-1; 9 nucleotides line up with TRBD1. DNA of the CDR3: TGTGCCACAGGGGAACCGCCGGGACAGGGGAACACTGAAGCTTTCTTT. The encoded protein is CATGEPPGQGNTEAFF.